This T cell receptor (beta chain) is from a study of cytomegalovirus exposure and HLA in healthy donors (dated by TCRdb to the late 2010s). With regard to the full study: In an earlier analysis of several hundred of the donors, roughly 300 Gb of sequence data and 100 million or so unique TCR beta sequences from about 190 million T cells were reported. An early release covering about 600 HLA-typed donors comprised roughly 300 gigabases of sequencing data and around 86 million unique TCR sequences. Of the roughly 400 genotyped donors, approximately 83% fell in the genetic ancestry cluster associated with self-reported Caucasian donors. The study aimed to test whether signatures of past pathogen exposure could be identified by cataloging public T cell receptors. The study used immunosequencing to profile the T cell repertoires of approximately 650 subjects and linked those repertoires to cytomegalovirus serostatus. A separate validation cohort of 100 to 150 different subjects was used in addition to the roughly 670-subject first cohort. High-throughput TCR immunosequencing, statistical association of individual TCRs with disease status, and machine learning were combined to predict cytomegalovirus infection status. To study patterns of TCR occurrence, a later analysis re-analyzed previously published TCR beta repertoires from 700 or so donors and added high-resolution HLA genotyping. Rather than drawing on any new phenotypic data, the later analysis identified candidate immune exposures from TCR beta sequences and the way those sequences occurred across donors. An earlier analysis of around 540 of the donors applied high-throughput TCR beta sequencing to assess whether each TCR beta V gene segment acted as functional or pseudogenic. Alongside the repertoire data, information on donor age, sex, ethnicity and CMV serostatus was compiled. A later genetic analysis took genome-wide SNP genotypes for about three fifths of the roughly 700 donors and used that subset as a discovery cohort. Every discovery cohort repertoire had been produced on one sequencing platform. HLA typing included class I and class II loci at four-digit resolution. Typing coverage varied by locus: roughly 620-640 donors for A, B, C, DRB1 and DQB1; 500 to 550 for DQA1; around 610 for DPA1; approximately 470 for DPB1. Because of strong linkage in the cohort, a handful of DR-DQ haplotypes were treated as single units for association and clustering. On average, roughly 250,000 unique TCR beta nucleotide sequences were sequenced per donor among several hundred genotyped donors of the cohort, with about 17% of those sequences being non-productive. General findings and caveats noted by the study authors: Broadly in line with IMGT annotations, most TCR beta V segments showed up in productive rearrangements about 87% or about 30% of the time in an earlier analysis of a few hundred of the donors. In a later analysis, HLA-associated TCR beta chains showed more clonal expansion and lower generation probabilities than non-associated chains that were equally common. An association between a missense DCLRE1C variant and V-gene and J-gene trimming of TCR beta chains was found in a later genetic analysis and replicated in an independent cohort. Roughly uniform sequencing depth across donors was assumed in presence/absence analyses, although this assumption may not hold. Most TCR sequences were seen in very few donors, while some public TCRs were found in many individuals. Fewer than 20 rarely observed V segments, including chromosome 9 orphons, were excluded from the earlier analysis of some 590 of the donors because counts were too low. In a later analysis, most CMV-associated TCR beta chains were found to appear HLA-restricted, with HLA associations seemingly driven largely by CMV exposure. A later analysis associated 15,000 or so TCR beta sequences with specific HLA alleles at a false discovery rate of 0.05. In the study, approximately 160 TCR beta chains were listed as associated with cytomegalovirus. The only immune exposure information available for the cohort was CMV serostatus. According to a later analysis, TCR association rates differed among HLA loci, with DRB1 alleles showing the most associated TCRs and HLA-C alleles showing the fewest. HLA typing was unavailable for some donors at each locus, so association tests used only the typed subset. A further reported finding was that TCR beta sequences accurately predicted the HLA-A and HLA-B alleles for most subjects in the first cohort. Correlated functional status among segregating V segments might reflect linkage disequilibrium, but an unknown experimental factor could not be ruled out. According to a later genetic analysis, donors in an Asian-associated ancestry cluster had fewer N-insertions in productive TCRs than the approximately 710-donor mean. In vitro tests confirmed that a few of the cytomegalovirus-associated TCR beta chains recognize cytomegalovirus antigens. Some IMGT-functional V segments, including TRBV6-2 and TRBV6-3, could not be distinguished by the 87-base-pair reads and were therefore excluded. In both the original and validation cohorts, the classifier was reported to diagnose cytomegalovirus status with high specificity and sensitivity. The authors suggested that the approach could potentially be generalized to other disease states and immunological phenotypes. According to a later analysis, parvovirus B19, influenza, CMV and Epstein-Barr virus appeared linked to several top co-occurrence clusters. The sequencing pipeline was judged likely to have produced a cluster of highly shared sequence variants as a technical artifact. When HLA alleles, especially DR and DQ, strongly co-occurred, TCR associations were difficult to assign to individual alleles. This cohort had only TCR beta chains sequenced, and the lack of alpha or paired-chain data limited which features could be detected.

About this clone itself: There is no known antigen for this receptor. Base qualities were left out, and no much larger clone turns up one base away.

The cohort comprised several hundred healthy bone marrow donors. All cohort members were sampled while nominally healthy, although unrecorded immune exposures were likely present. The donor tested CMV seronegative and was one of the 352 seronegative cohort members. A peripheral blood sample was collected from each donor, and TCR beta sequencing was performed on peripheral blood mononuclear cells. The Qiagen DNeasy Blood Extraction Kit was used to extract genomic DNA from the blood cell samples. The germline V gene (reference sequence) gives CDR1 as GTSNPN and CDR2 as SVGIG. V is clipped by 1 base and J by 4 bases, and the sequence between their germline boundaries is 7 bases long. The CDR3 goes from the cysteine to the phenylalanine over 12 residues. CDR3 DNA only is kept here, 36 bases in frame from base 1. Library method: the immunoSEQ multiplex PCR assay. The multiplex PCR relied on a mix of 60 forward primers for TCR Vbeta segments and 13 reverse primers for TCR Jbeta segments. The CDR3 region of rearranged TCR beta genes was amplified from genomic DNA by a multiplex PCR assay. Amplified TCR beta libraries were sequenced as 87-base-pair reads on the Illumina HiSeq System. Processing in the source paper ran as follows. In a later analysis, approximately 74 million unique TCR beta chains were counted across the roughly 670 repertoires, and roughly 11 million of these chains were shared by at least two donors. Raw reads were error-corrected and collapsed into unique sequences with a nearest-neighbor algorithm that merged closely related sequences to remove PCR and sequencing errors. Alignment of CDR3 sequences to IMGT reference sequences was used to assign V, D and J gene segments. For a sequence to be retained, at least a six-nucleotide match to both a V gene segment and a J gene segment was required. A rearrangement counted as productive if the CDR3 had no stop codons and remained in frame with V and J, and every other rearrangement counted as non-productive. CDR3 was defined by IMGT convention, running from the second conserved V-encoded cysteine to the conserved J-encoded phenylalanine. The earlier analysis of approximately 590 of the donors excluded any sequence lacking an unambiguous match to a single V gene segment. An earlier analysis of a few hundred of the donors called V segments functional above 56.7% productive rearrangements and segregating when the between-donor standard deviation exceeded 5%. A statistical classification framework was built for diagnosing cytomegalovirus status from the catalog of TCR beta chain sequences. A later analysis assigned V and J genes by comparing TCR nucleotide sequences with IMGT/GENE-DB human TR gene sequences. In a later analysis, CDR3 sequences and most-parsimonious VDJ recombination scenarios were assigned using the TCRdist pipeline. In a later analysis, each TCR beta chain was defined by its CDR3 amino acid sequence together with its V-gene family, and reads without a unique V-gene family were excluded. A later analysis removed 500 to 650 highly shared, low-generation-probability nucleotide sequences to deal with suspected cross-contamination and a sequencing artifact. In a later analysis, a clonal expansion index was calculated for each public chain from normalized within-repertoire ranks of inferred template counts. Generation probabilities in a later analysis came from a VDJ recombination model fitted to out-of-frame rearrangements, and those results were checked against IGoR. In a later analysis, TCR-TCR, TCR-HLA and TCR-CMV co-occurrence was scored with hypergeometric tests, and a repertoire-size bias correction was applied to TCR pairs. In a later analysis, false discovery rates were estimated by permuting HLA or CMV assignments 20 times. In a later analysis, co-occurring TCRs were grouped using DBSCAN, with TCRdist sequence similarity added in when clustering inside HLA-allele-positive subsets. For co-occurrence clustering, repertoires with fewer than 30,000 or more than 120,000 public chains were excluded, along with five or six repertoires with anomalous nucleotide sharing. TCRdb obtained this table from immuneACCESS and retained in-frame rearrangements with V and J assigned. These tables miss some clones; where compared with another copy, unresolved V genes account for less than half of the shortfall, and the remainder is unexplained. For V, J and clone size, that table is used; D and trimming come from the DNA. The sample table lists approximately 170,000 clones, around 80% of them with a count of one. Approximately 2.1% of the sample rests with the top ten.

Source material: PBMCs. This clonotype was obtained from a woman aged 45 to 65 in good health and CMV-seronegative. The sequence joins TRBV30 to TRBJ2-5; TRBD2 might be the D gene, on 6 matching bases. CDR3 sequence: CAWSATRETQYF. Here is the DNA: TGTGCCTGGAGTGCGACTAGAGAGACCCAGTACTTC.